The rows below give T cell receptor beta chains drawn from one sample of a study of T cell repertoires in cytomegalovirus infection. TCRdb reprocessed the reads with MiXCR, giving one entry per CDR3 protein. The table records approximately 990,000 distinct CDR3 sequences, approximately 31% of them present only once. These receptors' targets are unknown. The material was cultured CD8+ T cells from PBMCs, obtained from culture after CMV antigen stimulation. All receptors derive from a human donor in good health (CMV status not recorded). Some clones in this sample may be carry-over from other donors' samples. CDR3s include the opening cysteine and the closing phenylalanine or tryptophan. Each record gives: clone size, D gene, V gene, J gene, CDR3 protein, CDR3 DNA. The D gene is left open where the match is weak. Where a row states a size, it is once, few, many or the class of an expanded clone; other rows omit it.

size: NA
D: NA
V: TRBV19
J: TRBJ2-7
CDR3: CASAPGPNYEQYF
DNA: TGTGCCAGTGCTCCGGGACCCAACTACGAGCAGTACTTC

size: NA
D: NA
V: TRBV11-2
J: TRBJ1-6
CDR3: CASHPESARNSPLHF
DNA: TGTGCCAGCCATCCTGAATCGGCCAGGAATTCACCCCTCCACTTT

size: NA
D: NA
V: TRBV4-2
J: TRBJ2-1
CDR3: CASSPLLDRADEQFF
DNA: TGTGCCAGCAGCCCACTTCTGGACAGAGCGGATGAGCAGTTCTTC

size: NA
D: TRBD1
V: TRBV6-6
J: TRBJ1-2
CDR3: CASSYPGQGAISYGYTF
DNA: TGTGCCAGCAGTTACCCTGGGCAGGGGGCGATTTCTTATGGCTACACCTTC

size: NA
D: NA
V: TRBV12-3/TRBV12-4
J: TRBJ2-7
CDR3: CASSSMMFEQYF
DNA: TGTGCCAGCAGTTCCATGATGTTCGAGCAGTACTTC

size: many
D: NA
V: TRBV6-6
J: TRBJ1-1
CDR3: CASSYSPGTVNTEAFF
DNA: TGTGCCAGCAGTTACTCGCCCGGGACCGTGAACACTGAAGCTTTCTTT

size: NA
D: TRBD1
V: TRBV19
J: TRBJ2-7
CDR3: CASSSDGTGSYEQYF
DNA: TGTGCCAGTAGTTCCGACGGGACAGGCTCCTACGAGCAGTACTTC

size: many
D: TRBD1
V: TRBV7-8
J: TRBJ2-1
CDR3: CASTTGEANEQFF
DNA: TGTGCCAGCACGACAGGGGAGGCCAATGAGCAGTTCTTC

size: NA
D: TRBD1
V: TRBV15
J: TRBJ1-1
CDR3: CATSNGQGATEAFF
DNA: TGTGCCACCAGCAATGGACAGGGGGCGACTGAAGCTTTCTTT

size: few
D: NA
V: TRBV10-2
J: TRBJ1-1
CDR3: CASMIPSTWEAFF
DNA: TGCGCCAGCATGATCCCTTCCACTTGGGAAGCTTTCTTT

size: few
D: TRBD1
V: TRBV19
J: TRBJ2-2
CDR3: CAGTGDGELFF
DNA: TGTGCCGGGACAGGTGACGGGGAGCTGTTTTTT

size: NA
D: NA
V: TRBV7-9
J: TRBJ2-1
CDR3: CASSLGEEQFF
DNA: TGTGCCAGCAGCTTAGGTGAGGAGCAGTTCTTC

size: NA
D: NA
V: TRBV7-6
J: TRBJ1-4
CDR3: CASSLDLDEFNEKLFF
DNA: TGTGCCAGCAGCTTAGATTTGGACGAGTTTAATGAAAAACTGTTTTTT

size: NA
D: NA
V: TRBV7-6
J: TRBJ2-5
CDR3: CATSRVQETQYF
DNA: TGTGCCACCTCCCGGGTCCAAGAGACCCAGTACTTC

size: NA
D: TRBD2
V: TRBV19
J: TRBJ2-1
CDR3: CVSSSGGANEQFF
DNA: TGTGTCAGTAGTAGCGGGGGGGCCAATGAGCAGTTCTTC

size: NA
D: NA
V: TRBV14
J: TRBJ1-2
CDR3: CASSHSYSVGYTF
DNA: TGTGCCAGCAGCCATTCGTATTCCGTGGGCTACACCTTC

size: NA
D: NA
V: TRBV20-1
J: TRBJ2-5
CDR3: CSARVDDGGPQETQYF
DNA: TGCAGTGCTAGAGTGGATGACGGGGGGCCCCAAGAGACCCAGTACTTC

size: NA
D: TRBD2
V: TRBV6-2/TRBV6-3
J: TRBJ2-2
CDR3: CASSTSGGLNTGELFF
DNA: TGTGCCAGCAGTACTAGCGGGGGCCTGAACACCGGGGAGCTGTTTTTT

size: NA
D: TRBD1
V: TRBV29-1
J: TRBJ2-2
CDR3: CSVRWDRGRDSGELFF
DNA: TGCAGCGTTCGATGGGACAGGGGGAGGGATTCCGGGGAGCTGTTTTTT

size: NA
D: NA
V: TRBV19
J: TRBJ1-6
CDR3: CASSIEPAEANSPLHF
DNA: TGTGCCAGTAGTATAGAACCGGCAGAGGCGAATTCACCCCTCCACTTT

size: few
D: TRBD2
V: TRBV6-2/TRBV6-3
J: TRBJ2-3
CDR3: CASSYSIAGGLTSTDTQYF
DNA: TGTGCCAGCAGTTACTCGATTGCGGGGGGCTTAACTAGCACAGATACGCAGTATTTT

size: NA
D: NA
V: TRBV4-1
J: TRBJ2-7
CDR3: CASSQGAGYEQYF
DNA: TGCGCCAGCAGCCAAGGGGCCGGGTACGAGCAGTACTTC

size: NA
D: TRBD2
V: TRBV24-1
J: TRBJ2-3
CDR3: CATGYGGDGDTQYF
DNA: TGTGCCACCGGTTACGGGGGGGACGGAGATACGCAGTATTTT

size: many
D: TRBD1
V: TRBV7-9
J: TRBJ1-2
CDR3: CASSAGGQFYGYTF
DNA: TGTGCCAGCAGCGCGGGGGGACAGTTTTATGGCTACACCTTC

size: NA
D: NA
V: TRBV7-9
J: TRBJ1-1
CDR3: CASSLGVQSEAFF
DNA: TGTGCCAGCAGCCTCGGGGTTCAGAGTGAAGCTTTCTTT

size: NA
D: TRBD2
V: TRBV6-6
J: TRBJ2-3
CDR3: CASSTTSGWSTDTQYF
DNA: TGTGCCAGCAGCACGACTAGCGGGTGGAGCACAGATACGCAGTATTTT

size: many
D: NA
V: TRBV7-8
J: TRBJ2-3
CDR3: CASSLSRYHLSSSTDTQYF
DNA: TGTGCCAGCAGCTTGTCCCGGTACCACCTTTCCTCTAGCACAGATACGCAGTATTTT

size: few
D: TRBD1
V: TRBV19
J: TRBJ1-1
CDR3: CASWKPGQGTNTEAFF
DNA: TGTGCCAGCTGGAAACCGGGACAGGGGACGAACACTGAAGCTTTCTTT

size: many
D: TRBD1
V: TRBV7-8
J: TRBJ1-4
CDR3: CASSLGQATNEKLFF
DNA: TGTGCCAGCAGCCTAGGACAGGCAACTAATGAAAAACTGTTTTTT

size: NA
D: TRBD2
V: TRBV9
J: TRBJ2-1
CDR3: CASSPSSGGSPREQFF
DNA: TGTGCCAGCAGCCCTTCTAGCGGGGGGTCTCCCCGGGAGCAGTTCTTC

size: NA
D: NA
V: TRBV28
J: TRBJ1-2
CDR3: CASSRDTMGGYTF
DNA: TGTGCCAGCAGCCGGGACACGATGGGGGGCTACACCTTC

size: NA
D: NA
V: TRBV12-3/TRBV12-4
J: TRBJ1-4
CDR3: CASSLRIANEKLFF
DNA: TGTGCCAGCAGTTTGAGAATTGCTAATGAAAAACTGTTTTTT

size: NA
D: NA
V: TRBV5-5
J: TRBJ2-1
CDR3: CASSLAQGGSYNEQFF
DNA: TGTGCCAGCAGCTTGGCTCAGGGGGGCTCCTACAATGAGCAGTTCTTC

size: few
D: TRBD1
V: TRBV27
J: TRBJ1-5
CDR3: CASSSQGFWQPQHF
DNA: TGTGCCAGCAGTTCACAGGGGTTCTGGCAGCCCCAGCATTTT

size: few
D: NA
V: TRBV6-2/TRBV6-3
J: TRBJ1-1
CDR3: CASSYVTAEAFF
DNA: TGTGCCAGCAGTTACGTGACAGCTGAAGCTTTCTTT

size: NA
D: NA
V: TRBV12-3/TRBV12-4
J: TRBJ2-3
CDR3: CASRLNIADTQYF
DNA: TGTGCCAGCAGGCTCAACATTGCAGATACGCAGTATTTT

size: NA
D: NA
V: TRBV7-9
J: TRBJ1-2
CDR3: CASSSQSSPQGTYGYTF
DNA: TGTGCCAGCAGCTCCCAATCTAGCCCACAGGGAACCTATGGCTACACCTTC

size: many
D: NA
V: TRBV12-3/TRBV12-4
J: TRBJ1-6
CDR3: CASSLGGREGNSPLHF
DNA: TGTGCCAGCAGTTTAGGGGGCAGAGAGGGTAATTCACCCCTCCACTTT

size: few
D: TRBD1
V: TRBV7-9
J: TRBJ1-1
CDR3: CASSLDGTGGSGTEAFF
DNA: TGTGCCAGCAGCTTAGACGGGACAGGGGGTTCAGGCACTGAAGCTTTCTTT

size: few
D: TRBD2
V: TRBV5-6
J: TRBJ2-5
CDR3: CASSLGAGLAPETQYF
DNA: TGTGCCAGCAGCTTGGGGGCCGGACTAGCCCCAGAGACCCAGTACTTC

size: many
D: TRBD1
V: TRBV7-8
J: TRBJ2-7
CDR3: CASSLVGTGAYEQYF
DNA: TGTGCCAGCAGCTTAGTAGGGACAGGGGCCTACGAGCAGTACTTC

size: NA
D: NA
V: TRBV7-9
J: TRBJ2-2
CDR3: CASSFHSDGTGELFF
DNA: TGTGCCAGCAGCTTCCACTCGGACGGGACCGGGGAGCTGTTTTTT

size: NA
D: NA
V: TRBV12-3/TRBV12-4
J: TRBJ1-3
CDR3: CASSLSGVQGNTIYF
DNA: TGTGCCAGCAGTTTAAGCGGGGTGCAGGGAAACACCATATATTTT

size: NA
D: NA
V: TRBV27
J: TRBJ1-5
CDR3: CASSFGAPEQPQHF
DNA: TGTGCCAGCAGTTTTGGGGCCCCTGAGCAGCCCCAGCATTTT

size: few
D: NA
V: TRBV27
J: TRBJ1-1
CDR3: CASSQPFDRHNTEAFF
DNA: TGTGCCAGCAGTCAACCCTTCGACAGGCACAACACTGAAGCTTTCTTT

size: NA
D: NA
V: TRBV7-9
J: TRBJ1-2
CDR3: CASTFRPISPLSYGYIF
DNA: TGTGCCAGCACCTTTCGACCTATAAGCCCTCTTTCCTATGGCTACATCTTC

size: NA
D: NA
V: TRBV27
J: TRBJ2-1
CDR3: CASSLGQGGIYNEQFF
DNA: TGTGCCAGCAGTTTGGGGCAGGGGGGGATCTACAATGAGCAGTTCTTC

size: NA
D: NA
V: TRBV27
J: TRBJ2-3
CDR3: CASSLSPPTPSTDTQYF
DNA: TGTGCCAGCAGTTTATCGCCCCCTACCCCTAGCACAGATACGCAGTATTTT

size: few
D: NA
V: TRBV9
J: TRBJ2-1
CDR3: CASSVMGSPWPEQFF
DNA: TGTGCCAGCAGCGTGATGGGGTCACCGTGGCCTGAGCAGTTCTTC

size: NA
D: TRBD1
V: TRBV6-6
J: TRBJ1-2
CDR3: CASSPGGSPYGYTF
DNA: TGTGCCAGCAGCCCAGGGGGAAGCCCCTATGGCTACACCTTC

size: NA
D: NA
V: TRBV27
J: TRBJ2-2
CDR3: CASSSSIRGELFF
DNA: TGTGCCAGCAGTTCTAGTATACGCGGGGAGCTGTTTTTT

size: NA
D: NA
V: TRBV7-6
J: TRBJ1-1
CDR3: CVSSFAANTEAFF
DNA: TGTGTCAGCAGCTTTGCGGCGAACACTGAAGCTTTCTTT

size: few
D: NA
V: TRBV25-1
J: TRBJ1-6
CDR3: CASSEFGGYNSPLHF
DNA: TGTGCCAGCAGTGAATTTGGGGGCTATAATTCACCCCTCCACTTT

size: NA
D: NA
V: TRBV10-3
J: TRBJ1-1
CDR3: CAISDPAWPEAFF
DNA: TGTGCCATCAGTGACCCAGCCTGGCCTGAAGCTTTCTTT

size: once
D: NA
V: TRBV27
J: TRBJ2-7
CDR3: CASSLSGGQSRCEQYF
DNA: TGTGCCAGCAGTTTATCCGGCGGCCAAAGTCGCTGCGAGCAGTACTTC

size: NA
D: NA
V: TRBV11-1
J: TRBJ2-1
CDR3: CASSLRDGGGDSYNEQFF
DNA: TGTGCCAGCAGCTTAAGGGATGGGGGGGGCGACTCCTACAATGAGCAGTTCTTC

size: NA
D: NA
V: TRBV4-3
J: TRBJ2-6
CDR3: CASSQDKGSGANVLTF
DNA: TGCGCCAGCAGCCAAGATAAGGGCTCTGGGGCCAACGTCCTGACTTTC